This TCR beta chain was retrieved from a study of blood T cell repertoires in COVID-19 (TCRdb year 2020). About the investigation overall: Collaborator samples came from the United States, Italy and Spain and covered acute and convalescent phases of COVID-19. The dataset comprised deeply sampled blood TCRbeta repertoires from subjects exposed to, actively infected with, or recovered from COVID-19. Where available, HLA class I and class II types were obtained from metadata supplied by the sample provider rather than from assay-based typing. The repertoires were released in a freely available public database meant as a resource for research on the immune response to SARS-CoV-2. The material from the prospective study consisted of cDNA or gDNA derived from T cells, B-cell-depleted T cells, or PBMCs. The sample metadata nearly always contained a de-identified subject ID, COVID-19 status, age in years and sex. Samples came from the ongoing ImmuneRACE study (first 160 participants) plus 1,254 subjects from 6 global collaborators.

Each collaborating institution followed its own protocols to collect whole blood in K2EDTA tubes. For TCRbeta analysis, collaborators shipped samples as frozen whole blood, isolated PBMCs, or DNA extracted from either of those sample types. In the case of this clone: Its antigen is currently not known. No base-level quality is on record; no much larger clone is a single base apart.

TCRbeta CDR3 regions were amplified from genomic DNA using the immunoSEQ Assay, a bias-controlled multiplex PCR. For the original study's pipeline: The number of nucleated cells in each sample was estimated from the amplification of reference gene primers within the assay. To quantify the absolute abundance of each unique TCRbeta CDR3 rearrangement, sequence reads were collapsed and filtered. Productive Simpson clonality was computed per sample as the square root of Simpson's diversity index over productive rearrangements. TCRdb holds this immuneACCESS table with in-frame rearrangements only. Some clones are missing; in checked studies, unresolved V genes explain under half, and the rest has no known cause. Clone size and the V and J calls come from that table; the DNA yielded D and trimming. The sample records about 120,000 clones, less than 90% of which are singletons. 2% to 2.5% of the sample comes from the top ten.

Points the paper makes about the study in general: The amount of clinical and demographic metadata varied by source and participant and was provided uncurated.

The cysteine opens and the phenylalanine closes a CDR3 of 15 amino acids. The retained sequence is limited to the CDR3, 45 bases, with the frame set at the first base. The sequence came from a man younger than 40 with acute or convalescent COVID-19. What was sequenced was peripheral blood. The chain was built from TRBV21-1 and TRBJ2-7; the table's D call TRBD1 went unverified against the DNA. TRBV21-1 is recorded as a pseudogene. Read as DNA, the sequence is TGTGCCAGCGCCGAGATAGTACAGGGAACCTACGAGCAGTACTTC. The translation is CASAEIVQGTYEQYF.